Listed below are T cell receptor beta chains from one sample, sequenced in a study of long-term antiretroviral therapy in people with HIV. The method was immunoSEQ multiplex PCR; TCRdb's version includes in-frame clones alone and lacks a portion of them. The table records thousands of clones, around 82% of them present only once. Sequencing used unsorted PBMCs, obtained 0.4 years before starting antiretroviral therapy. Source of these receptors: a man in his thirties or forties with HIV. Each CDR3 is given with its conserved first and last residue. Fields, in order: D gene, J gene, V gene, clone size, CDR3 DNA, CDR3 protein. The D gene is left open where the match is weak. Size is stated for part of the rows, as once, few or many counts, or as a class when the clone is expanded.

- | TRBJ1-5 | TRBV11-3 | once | TGTGCCAGCAGCTCCCTAGGGGACTTCAATCAGCCCCAGCATTTT | CASSSLGDFNQPQHF
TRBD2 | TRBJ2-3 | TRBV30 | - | TGTGCCTGGAGTGTCCGAGCGGGATACACAGATACGCAGTATTTT | CAWSVRAGYTDTQYF
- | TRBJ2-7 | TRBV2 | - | TGTGCCAGCAGCGATAGGGGAGTCCACGAGCAGTACTTC | CASSDRGVHEQYF
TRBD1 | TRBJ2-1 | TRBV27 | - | TGTGCCAGCAGTACCCCGGGCACAGGGGTAAATGAGCAGTTCTTC | CASSTPGTGVNEQFF
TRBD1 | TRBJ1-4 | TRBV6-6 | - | TGTGCCAGTTCACAGGGGAGGGGACCAACTAATGAAAAACTGTTTTTT | CASSQGRGPTNEKLFF
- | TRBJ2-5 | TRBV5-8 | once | TGTGCCAGCAGCTTGGAGGCGCGTACTTCAGAGACCCAGTACTTC | CASSLEARTSETQYF
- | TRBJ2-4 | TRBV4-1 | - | TGCGCCAGCAGCCAAGAGGCGGGTCCCGGCAAAAACATTCAGTACTTC | CASSQEAGPGKNIQYF
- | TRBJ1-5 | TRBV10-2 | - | TGCGCCAGCAGTGAGAAGAGCAATCAGCCCCAGCATTTT | CASSEKSNQPQHF
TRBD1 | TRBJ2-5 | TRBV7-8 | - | TGTGCCAGCAGCCACCCACAGGGGAGAGGGATAATCCAAGAGACCCAGTACTTC | CASSHPQGRGIIQETQYF
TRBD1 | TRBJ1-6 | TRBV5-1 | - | TGCGCCAGCAGCTTGGAAGGGGGCCTGTATAATTCACCCCTCCACTTT | CASSLEGGLYNSPLHF
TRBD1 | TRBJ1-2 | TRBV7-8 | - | TGTGCCAGCAGCCTCTTAGTGACAGGGGGGCCTTATGGCTACACCTTC | CASSLLVTGGPYGYTF
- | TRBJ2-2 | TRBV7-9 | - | TGTGCCAGCAGCTTAGAGGGAGGCGGGGAGCTGTTTTTT | CASSLEGGGELFF
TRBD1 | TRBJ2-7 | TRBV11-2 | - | TGTGCCAGCAGCTTAACGACCGGACAGGGAAGAGGAGGCGAGCAGTACTTC | CASSLTTGQGRGGEQYF
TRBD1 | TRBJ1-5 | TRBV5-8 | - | TGTGCCAGCAGTCACCCTCCGGGACAGGGACGCAATCAGCCCCAGCATTTT | CASSHPPGQGRNQPQHF
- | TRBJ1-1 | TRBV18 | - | TGTGCCAGCTCACGAAGGGACGGCTCGAACACTGAAGCTTTCTTT | CASSRRDGSNTEAFF
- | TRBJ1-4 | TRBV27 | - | TGTGCCAGCAGTTCAGCACGGCTCCCGGGAGAAAAACTGTTTTTT | CASSSARLPGEKLFF
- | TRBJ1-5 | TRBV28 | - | TGTGCCAGCAGTTTTTTTGATCAACAGCCCCAGCATTTT | CASSFFDQQPQHF
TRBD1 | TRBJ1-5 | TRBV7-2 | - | TGTGCCAGCAGCCCTAGAGAGGGACAGACCTATGTGGGCAATCAGCCCCAGCATTTT | CASSPREGQTYVGNQPQHF
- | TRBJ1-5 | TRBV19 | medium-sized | TGTGCCAGTAGTATAGACCCCAGGGGTTGGGGCCAGCCCCAGCATTTT | CASSIDPRGWGQPQHF
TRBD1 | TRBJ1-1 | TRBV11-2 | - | TGTGCCAGCAGACAGACAGGGGGCAGGCACACTGAAGCTTTCTTT | CASRQTGGRHTEAFF
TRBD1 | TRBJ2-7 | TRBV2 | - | TGTGCCAGCAGTGGGGGACAGGACGACCGTGGCTACGAGCAGTACTTC | CASSGGQDDRGYEQYF
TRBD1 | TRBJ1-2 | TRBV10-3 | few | TGTGCCATCAACCCGGGACAGGGAGGTGGGTCTGGCTACACCTTC | CAINPGQGGGSGYTF
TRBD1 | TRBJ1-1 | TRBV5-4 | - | TGTGCCAGCAGCCTAGAACCCGGGACAGGGGGATGGACTGAAGCTTTCTTT | CASSLEPGTGGWTEAFF
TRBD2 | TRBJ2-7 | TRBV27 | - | TGTGCCAGCAGTTTTCTAGCGGGGGGCTACGAGCAGTACTTC | CASSFLAGGYEQYF
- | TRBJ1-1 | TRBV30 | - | TGTGCCTGGTCCGACGAATGGATAACGGTAGCTTTCTTT | CAWSDEWITVAFF
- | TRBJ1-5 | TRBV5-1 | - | TGCGCCAGCAGCCCCCAGCCCAATCAGCCCCAGCATTTT | CASSPQPNQPQHF
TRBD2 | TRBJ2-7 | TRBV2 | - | TGTGCCAGCAGTGCGGGAGGGGCAGCATCCTACGAGCAGTACTTC | CASSAGGAASYEQYF
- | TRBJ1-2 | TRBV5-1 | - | TGCGCCAGCAGCCATGGGACGCTGATCTATGGCTACACCTTC | CASSHGTLIYGYTF
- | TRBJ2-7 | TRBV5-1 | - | TGCGCCAGCAGCTTGGCGGGGCTCGAAAACGAGCAGTACTTC | CASSLAGLENEQYF
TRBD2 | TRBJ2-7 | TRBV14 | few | TGTGCCAGCAGCCACAGCGGGAGAGGGCAGTACTTC | CASSHSGRGQYF
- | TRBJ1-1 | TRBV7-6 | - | TGTGCCAGCAGCCCTAGGGTAATAAACACTGAAGCTTTCTTT | CASSPRVINTEAFF
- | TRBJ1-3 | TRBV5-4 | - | TGTGCCAGCAGCTCTCAAGGAGGGGACACCATATATTTT | CASSSQGGDTIYF
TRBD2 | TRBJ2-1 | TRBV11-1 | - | TGTGCCAGCAGCTTAGCACTAGCGGGGTACAATGAGCAGTTCTTC | CASSLALAGYNEQFF
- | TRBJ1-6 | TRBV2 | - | TGTGCCAGCAGCTGGACGTCTCGTAATTCACCCCTCCACTTT | CASSWTSRNSPLHF